This TCR beta chain emerged from a study of OX40 agonist ivuxolimab in advanced cancers. For the study at large: Of the participants, about 40% had some prior anti-PD-1, anti-PD-L1 or anti-CTLA-4 therapy, which was allowed.

Germline lookup yields CDR1 MNHEY and CDR2 SMNVEV (reference sequence). Trimming cost V 4 bases and J 0 bases, with 13 bases left between them. CDR3 size: 17 residues. Worth noting for this clone: The target antigen is unknown.

Sequencing used immunoSEQ multiplex PCR; TCRdb keeps in-frame clones, though not all of them. The sample lists fewer than 50,000 clones; about 80% were seen once. The study, taken as a whole, reports: Partial responders treated at 0.1-3.0 mg/kg exhibited clonal expansion among the lowest measured. Dosing at 0.1 to 3.0 mg/kg was accompanied by clonal expansion of CD4+ and CD8+ blood T cells by week 6.

This sequence was found in an adult with an advanced solid tumor such as melanoma, head and neck, liver or kidney cancer. This chain connects TRBV27 to TRBJ1-6; D may be TRBD1 (5 bases). Sequences were derived from CD4+ or CD8+ T cells sorted from blood, sampled in a trial of the OX40 agonist ivuxolimab. In DNA form, the CDR3 reads TGTGCCAGCAGTTCTTGGGACTGGAGCTCCTATAATTCACCCCTCCACTTT. Its translation: CASSSWDWSSYNSPLHF.